This T cell receptor (beta chain) comes out of a study of shared T cell receptors in the human thymus. Germline V lookup: CDR1 SQVTM, CDR2 ANQGSEA. The CDR3 covers 12 residues. The J segment lost 7 bases and the V segment lost 8 bases, leaving 10 bases of the junction unmatched. Data came from immunoSEQ multiplex PCR; TCRdb stores just in-frame clones and leaves some out. The data show 600,000 to 900,000 clones, with 80% to 90% seen just once and about 0.011% held by the top ten. This sample also appeared in a second study, on human thymus T cells. As reported in that work: Thymus specimens were resections from corrective heart surgery. There appeared to be biased usage of V and J genes in thymic and blood repertoires. Overlap was high between thymic repertoires from unrelated individuals, as reported in related research.

The receptor's source is a girl under two years old with a congenital heart defect. V and J are TRBV29-1 and TRBJ1-1, with 7 bases fitting TRBD1. The sample comprised thymocytes. The CDR3 nucleotides read TGCAGCAGCAGAGGGGGCCGTGGTGAAGCTTTCTTT. Translation: CSSRGGRGEAFF.